These T cell receptor beta chains were read from a single sample in a study of T cell responses to AZD1222 COVID-19 vaccine. Profiling relied on immunoSEQ multiplex PCR, and the TCRdb table lists in-frame clones only, not all of them. The sample contains some 150,000 clones, more than 80% of which appear only once. Here the sequenced sample was peripheral blood, taken on day 0 of MenACWY control vaccination. These receptors were collected from an adult in good health. The CDR3 runs from the conserved cysteine through the conserved F or W. Fields, in order: V gene, CDR3 protein.

V gene: TRBV18
CDR3 protein: CASSPDRVDGYTF

V gene: TRBV7-9
CDR3 protein: CATPPGETTVAGNTIYF

V gene: TRBV19
CDR3 protein: CASSIFRDTEAFF

V gene: TRBV3-1/TRBV3-2
CDR3 protein: CASSQGTSMNTEAFF

V gene: TRBV9
CDR3 protein: CASSVAGGYPTGELFF

V gene: TRBV6-2/TRBV6-3
CDR3 protein: CASSYSTSTDTQYF

V gene: TRBV4-1
CDR3 protein: CASSQWTSGTYEQYF

V gene: TRBV7-2
CDR3 protein: CASSLGGGSYNEQFF

V gene: TRBV4-1
CDR3 protein: CASSQDFRTTSYNEQFF

V gene: TRBV21-1
CDR3 protein: CASSKGQQRGKQITEGMNTEAFF

V gene: TRBV5-4
CDR3 protein: CASSPRTSGYNEQFF

V gene: TRBV6-5
CDR3 protein: CASSTGGRGYTF

V gene: TRBV27
CDR3 protein: CASSLPGASGRDEQFF

V gene: TRBV19
CDR3 protein: CASSIDRSDTGELFF

V gene: TRBV5-6
CDR3 protein: CASSQLTNTGELFF

V gene: TRBV5-6
CDR3 protein: CASSSPTSNYGYTF

V gene: TRBV20-1
CDR3 protein: CSPTGNTEAFF

V gene: TRBV3-1/TRBV3-2
CDR3 protein: CASSQGGLYNEQFF

V gene: TRBV3-1/TRBV3-2
CDR3 protein: CASSHGQSRSPLHF

V gene: TRBV19
CDR3 protein: CASTGLLNTEAFF

V gene: TRBV11-2
CDR3 protein: CASSLFGGGRDTQYF

V gene: TRBV3-1/TRBV3-2
CDR3 protein: CASSHNPGQGAFGYTF

V gene: TRBV7-9
CDR3 protein: CASSRDRGEQYF

V gene: TRBV4-1
CDR3 protein: CASSPLKEAGTEAFF